These 15 T cell receptor beta chains share one sample of origin, sequenced in a study of PD-L1 blockade in urothelial cancer. Stated time point: pretreatment peripheral blood. Method: immunoSEQ multiplex PCR; TCRdb's copy keeps in-frame clones and lacks some. The sample includes 70,000 or so clones, 90% seen only once; the top ten take 4.5% to 5%. The source material was PBMCs, sampled around atezolizumab (anti-PD-L1) treatment. The receptor set was obtained from a man between 65 and 85 years old with urothelial cancer.

The genes are TRBV7-9 and TRBJ2-7, with a tentative D call TRBD1 (7 bases). The CDR3 spans 15 residues. Germline CDR1 reads SEHNR; CDR2 reads FQNEAQ (reference sequence). Trimming pared 4 bases from V and 4 bases from J, leaving 17 bases between. The CDR3 DNA follows: TGTGCCAGCAGCTCCACCACAGGGGAGGTGTACGAGCAGTACTTC. Its translation is CASSSTTGEVYEQYF.

The chain links TRBV7-2 to TRBJ1-2; tentative D call: TRBD1 (6 bases). The CDR3 runs 13 residues. Trimming pared 2 bases from V and 4 bases from J, leaving 8 bases between. Germline CDR1 SGHTA, CDR2 FQGNSA. The CDR3 is CASSLIQGYGYTF. CDR3 DNA sequence: TGTGCCAGCAGCTTAATACAGGGCTATGGCTACACCTTC. The full variable domain, with the rest looked up from reference TRBV7-2 and TRBJ1-2, is GAGVSQSPSNKVTEKGKDVELRCDPISGHTALYWYRQSLGQGLEFLIYFQGNSAPDKSGLPSDRFSAERTGGSVSTLTIQRTQQEDSAVYLCASSLIQGYGYTFGSGTRLTVV.

The CDR3 DNA reads as TGTGCCAGCAGCTTGGACGACAGATGGACAGATACGCAGTATTTT. Translating gives CASSLDDRWTDTQYF. V gene TRBV5-8 combines with J gene TRBJ2-3, with D maybe TRBD1 (5 bases). Germline V lookup: CDR1 SGHTS, CDR2 YDEGEE. Trimming removed 0 bases from V and 3 bases from J, with 11 bases in between. This CDR3 has 15 residues. Full variable domain (rest looked up from reference TRBV5-8 and TRBJ2-3): EAGVTQSPTHLIKTRGQQATLRCSPISGHTSVYWYQQALGLGLQFLLWYDEGEERNRGNFPPRFSGRQFPNYSSELNVNALELEDSALYLCASSLDDRWTDTQYFGPGTRLTVL.

The chain recombines TRBV28 with TRBJ2-2; 7 bases fit TRBD2. V was clipped by 4 bases and J by 0 bases; unmatched bases: 5. The germline V gene encodes CDR1 MDHEN and CDR2 SYDVKM. The CDR3 extends over 16 amino acids. The CDR3 DNA follows: TGTGCCAGCAGTTCCGTCGGACTAGCGAACACCGGGGAGCTGTTTTTT. Residues: CASSSVGLANTGELFF.

V and J are TRBV19 and TRBJ1-5, with 10 positions matching TRBD1. CDR3 length equals 15 residues. CDR1 is LNHDA and CDR2 is SQIVND in the germline V gene (reference sequence). Unmatched junction bases numbered 10, after V lost 7 bases and J lost 7 bases. The CDR3 protein is CASKLSDRGQQPQHF. The CDR3 coding sequence is TGTGCCAGTAAGCTTTCCGACAGGGGGCAACAGCCCCAGCATTTT.

A word on this clone: One end of the junction is discordant with germline, which a read error may explain. The rearrangement uses TRBV28 and TRBJ2-7; 10 positions match TRBD2. This CDR3 comprises 16 residues. From germline, CDR1 is MDHEN and CDR2 SYDVKM. This CDR3 reads CASRPGLAVPSHEQYF. CDR3 nucleotide sequence: TGTGCCAGCAGACCCGGACTAGCGGTACCCTCCCACGAGCAGTACTTC.

This clone has a single count. This chain joins TRBV30 and TRBJ1-5; the D gene is possibly TRBD1 (5 bases). The germline CDR1 and CDR2 sequences are GTSNPN and SVGIG (reference sequence). This CDR3 region has 17 residues. Trimming cost V 0 bases and J 1 base, with 16 bases left between them. The CDR3 here is CAWSVRGWAVSNQPQHF. The CDR3 DNA sequence: TGTGCCTGGAGTGTACGGGGGTGGGCAGTCAGCAATCAGCCCCAGCATTTT.

The chain has TRBV29-1 and TRBJ2-5; 10 positions agree with TRBD2. The CDR3 runs 14 residues. CDR1 is SQVTM and CDR2 is ANQGSEA in the germline V gene. Losses at the gene ends were 8 bases for V and 0 bases for J; bases not matched to a gene: 6. CDR3 DNA: TGCAGCAGCCGAGCGGGAGGGTACCAAGAGACCCAGTACTTC. It encodes CSSRAGGYQETQYF. The whole variable domain, remainder taken from reference TRBV29-1 and TRBJ2-5, is SAVISQKPSRDICQRGTSLTIQCQVDSQVTMMFWYRQQPGQSLTLIATANQGSEATYESGFVIDKFPISRPNLTFSTLTVSNMSPEDSSIYLCSSRAGGYQETQYFGPGTRLLVL.

The chain recombines TRBV4-2 with TRBJ1-2; the match to TRBD1 covers 8 bases. The germline gives CDR1 LGHNA, CDR2 YNFKEQ. The CDR3 sequence is 16 residues long. V gave up 1 base and J gave up 3 bases; unmatched junction bases: 7. CDR3 in amino acids: CASSQAAPTGDYGYTF. CDR3 DNA: TGTGCCAGCAGCCAAGCCGCTCCGACAGGGGACTATGGCTACACCTTC.

This chain uses TRBV5-1 with TRBJ1-1; tentative D call: TRBD1 (6 bases). V was shortened by 2 bases and J by 4 bases, with 12 bases between the two germline ends. The CDR3 runs 14 residues. The V gene's germline CDR1 is SGHRS and CDR2 YFSETQ. This chain's CDR3 is CASSLQGDATEAFF. CDR3 coding DNA: TGCGCCAGCAGCTTACAGGGTGACGCCACTGAAGCTTTCTTT.

The chain combines TRBV7-3 with TRBJ2-7, with 7 bases aligning to TRBD1. This CDR3 contains 13 residues. Germline CDR1 is SGHTA and CDR2 is FQGTGA. V trimming: 5 bases; J trimming: 2 bases; junction bases outside the gene matches: 3. Here the CDR3 DNA reads TGTGCCAGCAGCCTCGGGACAGCCTACGAGCAGTACTTC. As protein: CASSLGTAYEQYF.

The chain carries TRBV18 and TRBJ2-2; 13 bases align to TRBD2. V was clipped by 4 bases and J by 6 bases; unmatched bases: 8. Germline loops: CDR1 KGHSH, CDR2 LQKENI. The CDR3 length is 17 residues. CDR3 residues: CASSLRTSGRIPGELFF. The CDR3 region has the DNA TGTGCCAGCTCACTCAGGACTAGCGGGAGAATCCCCGGGGAGCTGTTTTTT.

The V and J genes are TRBV6-1 and TRBJ2-2, with a possible D match to TRBD2 (5 bases). Germline loops: CDR1 MNHNS, CDR2 SASEGT. Trimming took 7 bases from V and 7 from J, leaving 13 bases between them. The CDR3 is made up of 13 amino acids. The CDR3 sequence: CASTLDAGGELFF. The CDR3 region has the DNA TGTGCCAGCACCCTGGATGCGGGCGGGGAGCTGTTTTTT.

J is TRBJ2-7 and V is TRBV7-7; D perhaps matches TRBD2 (6 bases). Germline CDR1 SSHAT, CDR2 FNYEAQ (reference sequence). Trimming cost V 0 bases and J 6 bases, with 9 bases left between them. The CDR3 loop spans 13 amino acids. The CDR3 sequence is CASSLADYSEQYF. For the CDR3, the DNA is TGTGCCAGCAGCTTAGCGGACTATTCCGAGCAGTACTTC.

The chain links TRBV28 to TRBJ2-7, with 9 bases matching TRBD2. This CDR3 has 18 amino acids. Trimming removed 4 bases from V and 5 bases from J; junction bases left unmatched: 18. CDR1 and CDR2 from the germline V gene are MDHEN and SYDVKM. CDR3 in DNA: TGTGCCAGCAGTTCCCCTAGCGGTGGTGCGGGAGGGCCCCACGAGCAGTACTTC. This sequence encodes CASSSPSGGAGGPHEQYF.